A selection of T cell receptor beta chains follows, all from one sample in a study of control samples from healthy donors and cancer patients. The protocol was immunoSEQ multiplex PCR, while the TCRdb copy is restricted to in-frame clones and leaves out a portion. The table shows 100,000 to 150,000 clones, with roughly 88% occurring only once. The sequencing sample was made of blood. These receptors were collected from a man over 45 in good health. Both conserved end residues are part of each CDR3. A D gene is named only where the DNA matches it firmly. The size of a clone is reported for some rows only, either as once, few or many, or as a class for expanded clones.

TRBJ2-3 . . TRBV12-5 CASGLQVGTDTQYF TGTGCTAGTGGTTTGCAGGTCGGCACAGATACGCAGTATTTT
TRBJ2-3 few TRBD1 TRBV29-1 CSGSGGQGRAQYF TGCAGCGGGAGTGGGGGACAGGGGCGGGCGCAGTATTTT
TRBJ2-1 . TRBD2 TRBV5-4 CASSLVSGNEQFF TGTGCCAGCAGCTTGGTTAGCGGGAATGAGCAGTTCTTC
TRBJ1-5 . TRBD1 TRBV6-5 CASRQNRGPNQPQHF TGTGCCAGCAGACAAAACAGGGGGCCAAATCAGCCCCAGCATTTT
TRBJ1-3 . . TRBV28 CASSSTNSGNTIYF TGTGCCAGCAGTTCGACCAACTCTGGAAACACCATATATTTT
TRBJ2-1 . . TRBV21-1 CARNSVWFF TGTGCCAGAAATTCCGTTTGGTTCTTC
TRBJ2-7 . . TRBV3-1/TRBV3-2 CASSRRQDTEQYF TGTGCCAGCAGCCGCAGACAGGATACCGAGCAGTACTTC
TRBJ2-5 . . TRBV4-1 CASSQISKRGGQGLPYQETQYF TGCGCCAGCAGCCAAATCTCTAAACGGGGGGGACAGGGACTACCGTACCAAGAGACCCAGTACTTC
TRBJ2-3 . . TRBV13 CASSPTDRQHHTQYF TGTGCCAGCAGCCCAACCGATCGACAGCACCATACGCAGTATTTT
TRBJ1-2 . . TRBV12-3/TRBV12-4 CASRGGYGYTF TGTGCCAGCAGAGGGGGCTATGGCTACACCTTC
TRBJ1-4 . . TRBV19 CASTQGFTNEKLFF TGTGCCAGTACCCAGGGATTTACTAATGAAAAACTGTTTTTT
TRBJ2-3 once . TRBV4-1 CASSQEGRLADTQYF TGCGCCAGCAGCCAAGAAGGAAGGCTCGCAGATACGCAGTATTTT
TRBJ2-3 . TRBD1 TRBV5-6 CASSPLPRDSPPSTQYF TGTGCCAGCAGCCCACTCCCTCGGGACAGCCCACCTTCTACGCAGTATTTT
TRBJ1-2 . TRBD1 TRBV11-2 CASSLGQGYGYTF TGTGCCAGCAGCTTAGGACAGGGATATGGCTACACCTTC
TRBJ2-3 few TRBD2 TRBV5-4 CASSTGLNTDTQYF TGTGCCAGCAGCACGGGACTAAACACAGATACGCAGTATTTT
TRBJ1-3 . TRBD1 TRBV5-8 CASNSQGSSGNTIYF TGTGCCAGCAACTCACAGGGGTCCTCTGGAAACACCATATATTTT
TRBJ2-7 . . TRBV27 CASSLSQGSYEQYF TGTGCCAGCAGTTTGAGCCAGGGGTCCTACGAGCAGTACTTC
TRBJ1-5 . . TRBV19 CASSPGVASNQPQHF TGTGCCAGTAGCCCCGGTGTGGCTAGCAATCAGCCCCAGCATTTT
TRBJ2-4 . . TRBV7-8 CASSPNVDKNIQYF TGTGCCAGCAGCCCTAACGTGGACAAAAACATTCAGTACTTC
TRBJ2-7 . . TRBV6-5 CASRGGTYEQYF TGTGCCAGCAGGGGAGGTACCTACGAGCAGTACTTC
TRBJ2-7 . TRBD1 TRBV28 CASSTTGAQGSYEQYF TGTGCCAGCAGCACTACAGGGGCGCAGGGTTCATACGAGCAGTACTTC
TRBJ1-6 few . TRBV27 CASSLYRGNNSPLHF TGTGCCAGCAGTTTATACAGAGGGAATAATTCACCCCTCCACTTT